These 21 T cell receptor beta chains were all obtained from the same sample, sequenced in a study of blood T cell repertoires in COVID-19. TCRdb's table, derived via immunoSEQ multiplex PCR, lists solely in-frame clones and lacks some. The top ten hold 7.5% to 9.5% of the sample, which has fewer than 700,000 clones, about 89% seen once. Source material: peripheral blood. The receptors were gathered from a woman aged 50 to 60 with COVID-19, enrolled during active disease.

The chain links TRBV5-6 to TRBJ2-1, with 7 nucleotides matching TRBD2. V trimming: 1 base; J trimming: 0 bases; junction bases outside the gene matches: 4. CDR3 length: 16 residues. From germline, CDR1 is SGHDT and CDR2 YYEEEE. CDR3 protein: CASSLSGGGSYNEQFF. CDR3 DNA sequence: TGTGCCAGCAGCTTGTCGGGCGGGGGCTCCTACAATGAGCAGTTCTTC. The full variable domain, completed using reference TRBV5-6 and TRBJ2-1, is DAGVTQSPTHLIKTRGQQVTLRCSPKSGHDTVSWYQQALGQGPQFIFQYYEEEERQRGNFPDRFSGHQFPNYSSELNVNALLLGDSALYLCASSLSGGGSYNEQFFGPGTRLTVL.

The chain couples TRBV6-6 to TRBJ1-1; D remains unclear. The ends were cut back, 5 bases at V and 1 base at J, with 20 bases in the middle. In germline, CDR1 is MNHNY, CDR2 SVGAGI (reference sequence). The CDR3 is made up of 17 amino acids. CDR3 sequence reads: CASSPSAGWGKNTEAFF. The CDR3 nucleotides read TGTGCCAGCAGTCCCTCAGCGGGGTGGGGTAAGAACACTGAAGCTTTCTTT.

The chain recombines TRBV5-4 with TRBJ2-3, with 14 nucleotides matching TRBD2. The CDR3 extends over 17 amino acids. The J segment lost 4 bases and the V segment lost 4 bases, leaving 8 bases of the junction unmatched. Germline V CDR1 and CDR2: SGHNT, YYREEE (reference sequence). DNA of the CDR3: TGTGCCAGCAGCCCGACTAGCGGGGGGGCAGGAGCAGATACGCAGTATTTT. Amino acid sequence: CASSPTSGGAGADTQYF.

This clone was seen only once. V usage is TRBV18 and J usage is TRBJ2-7; tentative D call: TRBD2 (6 bases). This CDR3 has 14 residues. The ends were cut back, 8 bases at V and 2 bases at J, with 16 bases in the middle. The V gene's germline CDR1 is KGHSH and CDR2 LQKENI. CDR3 region: CASVSTGGTYEQYF. CDR3 bases: TGTGCCAGCGTTTCCACCGGGGGAACCTACGAGCAGTACTTC.

This clone has more than one count but fewer than ten. The chain combines TRBV5-1 with TRBJ1-1; 8 bases are a match to TRBD1. The germline CDR1 and CDR2 sequences are SGHRS and YFSETQ. The CDR3 has 16 amino acids. The V gene end was trimmed by 3 bases and the J gene end by 0 bases; junction bases not matched to a gene: 7. As DNA, the CDR3 is TGCGCCAGCAGCTCGCAAGCAGGGGGCATGAACACTGAAGCTTTCTTT. It is translated as CASSSQAGGMNTEAFF.

Only a few counts were recorded for this clone. The V gene is TRBV6-5, the J gene TRBJ2-2; TRBD1 matches at 8 bases. Looked up from germline, CDR1 is MNHEY and CDR2 is SVGAGI. The CDR3 is made up of 12 amino acids. V lost 10 bases and J lost 7; bases outside the gene matches: 5. The CDR3 loop is CAIQDRVGELFF. The CDR3 DNA follows: TGTGCCATCCAGGACAGGGTCGGGGAGCTGTTTTTT.

This clone was recorded a few times. The J gene is TRBJ1-1, the V gene TRBV3-1 (or the pseudogene TRBV3-2), with 8 bases aligning to TRBD1. CDR1 is LGHDT, CDR2 YNNKEL, per germline (reference sequence). The CDR3 sequence is 15 residues long. V lost 4 bases and J lost 3; bases outside the gene matches: 7. The CDR3 is CASSPRTGKYTEAFF. As DNA, the CDR3 is TGTGCCAGCAGCCCCCGGACAGGGAAATACACTGAAGCTTTCTTT.

The CDR3, as DNA: TGTGCCAGCAGCAGGACATCCCTCGGGGAGCAGTACTTC. This codes for CASSRTSLGEQYF. The chain is built from TRBV11-3 and TRBJ2-7, with D possibly TRBD1 on 5 matching bases. Trimming cost V 5 bases and J 7 bases, with 15 bases left between them. In germline, CDR1 is SGHNT, CDR2 YENEEA. This CDR3 is 13 amino acids long.

This clone was seen a handful of times. The gene calls are TRBV5-1 and TRBJ1-5; D uncertain. V shed 0 bases and J shed 2 bases, with 12 bases lying between them. Per germline, CDR1 SGHRS and CDR2 YFSETQ. This CDR3 region has 16 residues. Written as DNA, the CDR3 is TGCGCCAGCAGCTTGGCCGGCGGAGGTGGCAATCAGCCCCAGCATTTT. This gives the protein CASSLAGGGGNQPQHF.

The chain joins TRBV29-1 to TRBJ1-1; no clear D. The CDR3 is 13 residues long. Germline loops: CDR1 SQVTM, CDR2 ANQGSEA. V dropped 6 bases and J dropped 0 bases, with 11 bases sitting between them. The CDR3 DNA sequence: TGCAGCGTGTTCGGACTGTTGAACACTGAAGCTTTCTTT. Encoded protein: CSVFGLLNTEAFF.

The rearrangement uses TRBV19 and TRBJ1-2, with 12 positions matching TRBD1. The germline V gene has CDR1 LNHDA and CDR2 SQIVND (reference sequence). The V and J ends lost 5 bases and 4 bases, in that order; junction bases with no gene match: 8. The CDR3 totals 16 residues. The CDR3 loop is CASSVIGTGGTYGYTF. The CDR3, as DNA: TGTGCCAGTAGTGTAATAGGGACAGGGGGCACCTATGGCTACACCTTC.

This chain joins TRBV3-1 (or the pseudogene TRBV3-2) and TRBJ2-3; D ambiguous. This CDR3 contains 14 residues. CDR1 is LGHDT and CDR2 is YNNKEL in the germline V gene (reference sequence). The germline V and J ends were trimmed by 0 bases and 2 bases, with 6 bases remaining between them. CDR3: CASSQESFTDTQYF. CDR3 nucleotides: TGTGCCAGCAGCCAAGAATCCTTCACAGATACGCAGTATTTT.

In this sample, this clone turned up once. The chain has TRBV28 and TRBJ1-3; D is uncertain. Trimming stripped 2 bases from V and 0 bases from J, with 2 bases between. CDR3 length: 13 amino acids. Germline V gene lookup returns CDR1 MDHEN and CDR2 SYDVKM. CDR3 residues: CASSLLSGNTIYF. For the CDR3, the DNA is TGTGCCAGCAGTTTACTCTCTGGAAACACCATATATTTT.

This chain connects TRBV30 to TRBJ1-3, with D maybe TRBD1 (5 bases). The germline CDR1 and CDR2 sequences are GTSNPN and SVGIG (reference sequence). Trimming removed 4 bases from V and 5 bases from J, with 12 bases in between. This CDR3 spans 13 amino acids. The CDR3 loop is CAWTTVRRNTIYF. For the CDR3, the DNA is TGTGCCTGGACGACAGTCCGGAGAAACACCATATATTTT.

The chain links TRBV5-1 to TRBJ1-2; 7 bases line up with TRBD1. The germline V gene encodes CDR1 SGHRS and CDR2 YFSETQ. V dropped 0 bases and J dropped 2; count of bases not matched to a gene: 1. The CDR3 is 14 amino acids. CDR3 coding DNA: TGCGCCAGCAGCTTGGAGGGACAGAACTATGGCTACACCTTC. It yields the protein CASSLEGQNYGYTF.

This clone has a handful of counts. This sequence joins TRBV5-4 and TRBJ1-6, with 7 bases identical to TRBD1. This CDR3 has 15 amino acids. Per germline, CDR1 SGHNT and CDR2 YYREEE (reference sequence). V was clipped by 4 bases and J by 6 bases; unmatched bases: 7. The CDR3 sequence: CASSRQGRLNSPLHF. Written as DNA, the CDR3 is TGTGCCAGCAGCCGACAGGGCCGTCTTAATTCACCCCTCCACTTT.

The CDR3 spells CASSSKGEGQELYTDTQYF. The CDR3 DNA follows: TGTGCCAGCTCCTCCAAAGGGGAGGGGCAAGAGCTATACACAGATACGCAGTATTTT. The V gene is TRBV18, the J gene TRBJ2-3; the match to TRBD2 covers 7 bases. V trimming: 6 bases; J trimming: 2 bases; junction bases outside the gene matches: 20. The germline V gene has CDR1 KGHSH and CDR2 LQKENI. The CDR3 extends over 19 amino acids.

The chain carries TRBV7-8 and TRBJ1-5; the D is unclear. Germline assignment: CDR1 SGHVS and CDR2 FQNEAQ. Trimming left V 3 bases short and J 2 bases short, with 11 bases between. This CDR3 has 15 residues. The CDR3 coding sequence is TGTGCCAGCAGCTTCGGGGTAGCAGGCAATCAGCCCCAGCATTTT. Translating gives CASSFGVAGNQPQHF.

CDR3 in amino acids: CASSPRDRDQRTGNTIYF. The CDR3 nucleotides are TGTGCCAGCTCACCACGCGACAGGGACCAACGAACTGGAAACACCATATATTTT. The chain links TRBV18 to TRBJ1-3; TRBD1 aligns across 7 bases. Trimming cost V 1 base and J 2 bases; bases outside gene matches: 11. The V gene's germline CDR1 is KGHSH and CDR2 LQKENI. CDR3 size: 18 residues.

The CDR3 loop is CASSQETGGAEKLFF. In nucleotides, the CDR3 is TGTGCCAGCAGCCAGGAGACAGGGGGGGCCGAAAAACTGTTTTTT. This chain connects TRBV3-1 (or the pseudogene TRBV3-2) to TRBJ1-4; 9 bases are shared with TRBD1. The trim removed 3 bases at V and 8 bases at J, leaving 7 bases unmatched. The CDR3 extends over 15 amino acids. Germline CDR1 reads LGHDT; CDR2 reads YNNKEL (reference sequence).

The V call is TRBV5-1, the J call TRBJ2-1, with 12 positions matching TRBD2. V lost 4 bases, J lost 9 bases, and 5 bases stayed unmatched. This CDR3 contains 14 residues. Germline V gene sequence: CDR1 SGHRS, CDR2 YFSETQ. The DNA for the CDR3 is TGCGCCAGCAGCCCACCTAGCGGGGGGGGTGAGCAGTTCTTC. Translation: CASSPPSGGGEQFF.